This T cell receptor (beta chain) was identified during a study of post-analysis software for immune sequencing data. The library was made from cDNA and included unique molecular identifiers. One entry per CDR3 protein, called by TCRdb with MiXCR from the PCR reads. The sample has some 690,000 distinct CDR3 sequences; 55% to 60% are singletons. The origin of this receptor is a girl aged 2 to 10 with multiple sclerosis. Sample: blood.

CDR3 sequence (DNA): TGTGCCAGCAGTTACTCGAGAGACAGGGGGAACTATGGCTACACCTTC. Amino acids: CASSYSRDRGNYGYTF. V usage is TRBV6-2 or TRBV6-3 and J usage is TRBJ1-2; 9 bases fit TRBD1. V lost 0 bases, J lost 2 bases, and 4 bases stayed unmatched. This CDR3 comprises 16 residues. Germline V lookup: CDR1 MNHEY, CDR2 SVGEGT.